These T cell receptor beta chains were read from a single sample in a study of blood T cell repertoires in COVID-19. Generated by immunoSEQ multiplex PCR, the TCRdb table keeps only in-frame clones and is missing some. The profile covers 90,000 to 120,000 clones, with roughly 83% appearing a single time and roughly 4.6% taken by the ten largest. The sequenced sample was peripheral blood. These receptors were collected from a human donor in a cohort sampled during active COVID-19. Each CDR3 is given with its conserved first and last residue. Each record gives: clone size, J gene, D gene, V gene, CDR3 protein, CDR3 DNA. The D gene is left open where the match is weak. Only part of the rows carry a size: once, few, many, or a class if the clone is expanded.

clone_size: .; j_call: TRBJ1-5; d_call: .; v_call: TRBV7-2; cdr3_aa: CASSFGQSVNQPQHF; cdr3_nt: TGTGCCAGCAGCTTTGGACAGTCAGTCAATCAGCCCCAGCATTTT
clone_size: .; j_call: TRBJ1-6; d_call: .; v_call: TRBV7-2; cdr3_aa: CASSFTEARSPLHF; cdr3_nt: TGTGCCAGCAGCTTTACCGAGGCAAGATCACCCCTCCACTTT
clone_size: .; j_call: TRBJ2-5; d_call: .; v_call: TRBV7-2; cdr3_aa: CASSLVRVGETQYF; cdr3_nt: TGTGCCAGCAGCTTAGTCAGGGTTGGGGAGACCCAGTACTTC
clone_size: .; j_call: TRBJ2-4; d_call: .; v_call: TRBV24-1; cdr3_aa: CASARTERNIQYF; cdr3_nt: TGTGCCTCGGCGAGGACTGAAAGAAACATTCAGTACTTC
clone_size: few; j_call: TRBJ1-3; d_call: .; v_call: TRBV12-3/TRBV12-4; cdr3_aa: CASSSYSGNTIYF; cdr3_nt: TGTGCCAGCAGTAGCTACTCTGGAAACACCATATATTTT
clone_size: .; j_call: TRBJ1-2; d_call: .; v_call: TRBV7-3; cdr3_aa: CASSLTGSGLNYGYTF; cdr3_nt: TGTGCCAGCAGCTTGACAGGTTCAGGCCTAAACTATGGCTACACCTTC
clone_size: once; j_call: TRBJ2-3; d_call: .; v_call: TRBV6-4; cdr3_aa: CASSGQSTDTQYF; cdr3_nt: TGTGCCAGCAGTGGTCAGAGCACAGATACGCAGTATTTT
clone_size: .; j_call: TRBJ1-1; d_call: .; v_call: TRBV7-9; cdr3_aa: CASSWAGVETEAFF; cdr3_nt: TGTGCCAGCAGCTGGGCAGGGGTGGAAACTGAAGCTTTCTTT
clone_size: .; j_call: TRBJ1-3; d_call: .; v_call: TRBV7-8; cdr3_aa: CASSLESSGSGNTIYF; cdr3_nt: TGTGCCAGCAGCTTAGAGTCGTCAGGCTCTGGAAACACCATATATTTT
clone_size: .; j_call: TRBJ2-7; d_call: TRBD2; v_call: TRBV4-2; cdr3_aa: CASSQEASGYYEQYF; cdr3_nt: TGTGCCAGCAGCCAAGAAGCTAGCGGTTACTACGAGCAGTACTTC
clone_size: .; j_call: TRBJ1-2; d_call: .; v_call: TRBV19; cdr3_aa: CASSIGGNYGYTF; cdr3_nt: TGTGCCAGTAGTATAGGAGGGAACTATGGCTACACCTTC
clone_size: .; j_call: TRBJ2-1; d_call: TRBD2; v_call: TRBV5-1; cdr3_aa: CASSPVSGRAHEQFF; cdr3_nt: TGCGCCAGCAGCCCGGTTAGCGGGAGGGCCCATGAGCAGTTCTTC
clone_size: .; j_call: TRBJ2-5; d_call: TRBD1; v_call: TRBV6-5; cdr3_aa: CASSFGTGQETQYF; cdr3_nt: TGTGCCAGCAGTTTTGGGACAGGCCAAGAGACCCAGTACTTC
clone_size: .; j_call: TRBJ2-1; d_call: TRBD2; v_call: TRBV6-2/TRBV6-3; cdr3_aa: CASSYSILAGGTGGEQFF; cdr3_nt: TGTGCCAGCAGTTACTCGATTCTAGCGGGAGGTACGGGGGGTGAGCAGTTCTTC
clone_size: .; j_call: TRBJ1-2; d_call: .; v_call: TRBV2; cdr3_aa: CASSEGSGVDGYTF; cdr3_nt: TGTGCCAGCAGTGAAGGCTCGGGGGTGGATGGCTACACCTTC
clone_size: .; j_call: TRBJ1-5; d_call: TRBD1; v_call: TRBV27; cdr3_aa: CASGGQGAGGPQPQHF; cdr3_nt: TGTGCCAGCGGTGGACAGGGGGCCGGAGGCCCTCAGCCCCAGCATTTT
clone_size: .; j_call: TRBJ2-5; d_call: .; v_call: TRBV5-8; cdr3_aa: CASSLATVQETQYF; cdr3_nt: TGTGCCAGCAGCTTGGCGACAGTTCAAGAGACCCAGTACTTC
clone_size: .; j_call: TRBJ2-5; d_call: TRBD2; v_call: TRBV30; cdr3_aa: CAWSVGGRAETQYF; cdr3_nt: TGTGCCTGGAGTGTAGGTGGGAGGGCAGAGACCCAGTACTTC
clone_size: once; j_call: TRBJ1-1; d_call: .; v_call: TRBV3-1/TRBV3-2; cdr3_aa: CASSQDTGGVAFF; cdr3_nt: TGTGCCAGCAGCCAAGATACGGGGGGCGTAGCTTTCTTT
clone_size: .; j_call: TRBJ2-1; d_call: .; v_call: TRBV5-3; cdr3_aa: CARLRGPGQFF; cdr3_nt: TGTGCCAGGCTAAGGGGTCCCGGGCAGTTCTTC
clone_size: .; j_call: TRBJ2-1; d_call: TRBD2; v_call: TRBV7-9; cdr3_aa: CASLTSGLTNEQFF; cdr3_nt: TGTGCCAGCCTGACTAGCGGGCTTACAAATGAGCAGTTCTTC
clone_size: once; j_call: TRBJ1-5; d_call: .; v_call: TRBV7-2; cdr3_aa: CASSFLGQNQPQHF; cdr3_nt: TGTGCCAGCAGTTTTCTCGGACAGAATCAGCCCCAGCATTTT
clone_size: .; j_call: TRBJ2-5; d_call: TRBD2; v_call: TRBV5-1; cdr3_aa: CASSLGGTSGQETQYF; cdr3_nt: TGCGCCAGCAGCTTGGGGGGGACTAGCGGCCAAGAGACCCAGTACTTC
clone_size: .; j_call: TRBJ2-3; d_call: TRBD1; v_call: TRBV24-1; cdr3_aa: CATTDRSAQGTDTQYF; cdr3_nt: TGTGCCACCACGGACAGGTCGGCCCAAGGGACAGATACGCAGTATTTT
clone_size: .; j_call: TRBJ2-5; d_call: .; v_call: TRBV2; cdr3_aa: CASSEAAGKETQYF; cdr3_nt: TGTGCCAGCAGTGAAGCGGCGGGAAAAGAGACCCAGTACTTC
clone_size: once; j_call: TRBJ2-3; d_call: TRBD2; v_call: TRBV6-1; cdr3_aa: CASRERTSGLTDTQYF; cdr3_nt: TGTGCCAGCAGGGAACGGACTAGCGGACTCACAGATACGCAGTATTTT
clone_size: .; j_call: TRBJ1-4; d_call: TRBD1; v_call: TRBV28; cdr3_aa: CASKRQGTGEKLFF; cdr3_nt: TGTGCCAGCAAAAGACAGGGGACCGGTGAAAAACTGTTTTTT
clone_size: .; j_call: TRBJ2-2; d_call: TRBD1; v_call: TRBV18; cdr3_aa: CASRTGTGDGTGELFF; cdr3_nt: TGTGCCAGCCGAACCGGGACAGGGGATGGCACCGGGGAGCTGTTTTTT
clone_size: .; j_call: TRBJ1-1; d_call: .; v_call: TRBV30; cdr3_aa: CAWSDQTEAFF; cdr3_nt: TGTGCCTGGAGTGATCAAACTGAAGCTTTCTTT
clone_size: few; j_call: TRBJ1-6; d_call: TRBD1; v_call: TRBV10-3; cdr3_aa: CAISEMDRGDSPLHF; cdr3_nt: TGTGCCATCAGTGAGATGGACAGGGGTGATTCACCCCTCCACTTT
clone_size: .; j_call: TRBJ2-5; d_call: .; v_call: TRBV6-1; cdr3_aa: CASSERQVGGETQYF; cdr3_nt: TGTGCCAGCAGTGAACGACAGGTTGGGGGAGAGACCCAGTACTTC
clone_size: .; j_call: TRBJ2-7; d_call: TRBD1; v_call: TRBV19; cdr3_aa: CASSAGGSYEQYF; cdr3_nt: TGTGCCAGTAGCGCAGGGGGTTCCTACGAGCAGTACTTC
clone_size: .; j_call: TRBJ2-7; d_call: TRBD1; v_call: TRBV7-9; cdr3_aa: CASSEPGQGGISRYEQYF; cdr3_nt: TGTGCCAGCAGCGAACCGGGACAGGGGGGTATTTCCCGCTACGAGCAGTACTTC
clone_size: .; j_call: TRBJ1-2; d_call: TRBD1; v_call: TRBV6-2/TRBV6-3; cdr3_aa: CASSGQGYYGYTF; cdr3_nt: TGTGCCAGCAGTGGACAGGGGTACTATGGCTACACCTTC
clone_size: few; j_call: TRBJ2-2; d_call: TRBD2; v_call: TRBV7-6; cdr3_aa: CASRQLAGGPSVTGELFF; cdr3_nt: TGTGCCAGCAGACAACTAGCGGGAGGGCCCTCGGTCACCGGGGAGCTGTTTTTT
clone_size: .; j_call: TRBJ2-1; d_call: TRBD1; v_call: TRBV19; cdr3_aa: CASSSDRGTYNEQFF; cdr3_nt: TGTGCCAGTAGTTCCGACAGGGGCACCTACAATGAGCAGTTCTTC
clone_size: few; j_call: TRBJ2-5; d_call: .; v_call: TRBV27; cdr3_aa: CASSLQGLSGETQYF; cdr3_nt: TGTGCCAGCAGTTTACAAGGTCTTTCCGGGGAGACCCAGTACTTC
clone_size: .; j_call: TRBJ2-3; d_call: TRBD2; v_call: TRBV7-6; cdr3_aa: CASSRGLAGDRDTQYF; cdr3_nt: TGTGCCAGCAGCCGCGGACTAGCGGGAGATAGAGATACGCAGTATTTT
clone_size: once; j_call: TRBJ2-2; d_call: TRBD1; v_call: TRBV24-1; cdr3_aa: CATTSNKGAPTGELFF; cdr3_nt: TGTGCCACCACATCTAATAAGGGGGCGCCGACCGGGGAGCTGTTTTTT
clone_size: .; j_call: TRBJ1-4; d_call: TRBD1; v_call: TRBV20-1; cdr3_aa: CSASEGQLGEKLFF; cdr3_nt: TGCAGTGCTAGTGAGGGACAGTTGGGGGAAAAACTGTTTTTT
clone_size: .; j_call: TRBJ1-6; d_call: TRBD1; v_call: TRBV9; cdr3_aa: CASSEGQYNSPLHF; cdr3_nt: TGTGCCAGCAGCGAGGGACAGTATAATTCACCCCTCCACTTT
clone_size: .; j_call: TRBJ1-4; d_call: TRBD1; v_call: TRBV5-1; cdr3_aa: CASRTGTGGEKLFF; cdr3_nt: TGCGCCAGCAGAACCGGGACAGGCGGTGAAAAACTGTTTTTT
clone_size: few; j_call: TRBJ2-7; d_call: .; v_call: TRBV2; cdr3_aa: CASSRTYEQYF; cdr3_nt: TGTGCCAGCAGCAGAACGTACGAGCAGTACTTC
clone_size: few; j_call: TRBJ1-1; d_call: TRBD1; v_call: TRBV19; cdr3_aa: CASSIGTGSQMNTEAFF; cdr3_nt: TGTGCCAGTAGTATAGGGACAGGGAGTCAAATGAACACTGAAGCTTTCTTT
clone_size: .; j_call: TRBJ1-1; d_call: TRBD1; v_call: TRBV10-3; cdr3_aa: CAIVPGQGEYTEAFF; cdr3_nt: TGTGCCATCGTGCCGGGGCAGGGGGAGTACACTGAAGCTTTCTTT
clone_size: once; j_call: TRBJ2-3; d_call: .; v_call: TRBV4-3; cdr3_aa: CASSQNGGGADTQYF; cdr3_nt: TGCGCCAGCAGCCAAAATGGGGGGGGCGCGGATACGCAGTATTTT
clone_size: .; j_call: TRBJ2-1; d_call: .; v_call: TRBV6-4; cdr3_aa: CASSDEAGSYNEQFF; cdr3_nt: TGTGCCAGCAGTGACGAAGCGGGCTCCTACAATGAGCAGTTCTTC
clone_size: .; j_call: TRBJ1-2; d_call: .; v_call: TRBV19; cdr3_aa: CASSTEDRTYGYTF; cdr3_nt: TGTGCCAGTAGTACCGAGGACAGAACCTATGGCTACACCTTC
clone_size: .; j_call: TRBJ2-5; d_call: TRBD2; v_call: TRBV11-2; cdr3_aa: CASLAGVGETQYF; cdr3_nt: TGTGCCAGCCTTGCGGGAGTGGGAGAGACCCAGTACTTC
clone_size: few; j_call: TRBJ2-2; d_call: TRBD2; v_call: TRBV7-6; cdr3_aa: CASSLGLAGNTGELFF; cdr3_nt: TGTGCCAGCAGCTTGGGACTAGCGGGGAACACCGGGGAGCTGTTTTTT
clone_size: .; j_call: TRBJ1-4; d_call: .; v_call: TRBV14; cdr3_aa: CASSLRRSNEKLFF; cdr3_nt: TGTGCCAGCAGTCTACGGAGGTCTAATGAAAAACTGTTTTTT
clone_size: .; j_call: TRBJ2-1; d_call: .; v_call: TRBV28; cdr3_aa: CASNKYISPGEQFF; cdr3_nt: TGTGCCAGCAATAAGTATATATCCCCCGGGGAGCAGTTCTTC
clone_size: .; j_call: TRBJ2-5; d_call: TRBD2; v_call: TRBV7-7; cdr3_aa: CASSPGLAGPQETQYF; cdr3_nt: TGTGCCAGCAGCCCAGGACTAGCGGGTCCCCAAGAGACCCAGTACTTC